Many counts were recorded for the clone carrying this T cell receptor (beta chain). Its matching antigen is unknown. Germline V gene lookup returns CDR1 LGHNT and CDR2 FRNRAP. The germline V and J ends were trimmed by 1 base and 4 bases, with 8 bases remaining between them. The CDR3 has 13 residues. The record originates from a study of early T cells in non-severe SARS-CoV-2 infection. The overall study: The input, bulk RNA from unsorted whole blood, was sequenced, and chains were unpaired. Study conclusions and caveats: Sequences matched to VDJdb favored anti-spike CD8 responses, while private and CD4 specificities were missed.

Individually, cDNA molecules had unique molecular identifiers attached to them. TCRdb itself ran the 5' RACE reads through MiXCR, one entry per CDR3 protein. Seen here are roughly 120,000 distinct CDR3 sequences, roughly 13% observed once, and the top ten hold about 4%. The chain employs TRBV12-5 and TRBJ2-7; D gene unclear. The sequenced sample was whole blood, obtained at baseline. The TCR sequence derives from an adult who was a healthcare worker with PCR-confirmed SARS-CoV-2 infection or an uninfected control (not recorded which). The chain's CDR3 is CASGLALGYEQYF. The DNA of the CDR3 is TGTGCTAGTGGTTTGGCCCTAGGATACGAGCAGTACTTC.